This TCR beta chain emerged from a study of cytomegalovirus exposure and HLA in healthy donors (dated by TCRdb to about 2017). The study in broad terms: In an earlier analysis of around 540 of the donors, 276 Gb of sequence data and 117 million unique TCR beta sequences from roughly 200 million T cells were reported. A later genetic analysis took genome-wide SNP genotypes for about three fifths of the 666 donors and used that subset as a discovery cohort. Donor age, sex, ethnicity and CMV serostatus were compiled alongside the repertoire data. An earlier analysis of about 620 of the donors applied high-throughput TCR beta sequencing to assess whether each TCR beta V gene segment acted as functional or pseudogenic. In the later analysis, no new phenotypic data were used to find candidate immune exposures; instead, reliance was placed on TCR beta sequences and their occurrence across donors. To study patterns of TCR occurrence, a later analysis re-analyzed previously published TCR beta repertoires from hundreds of donors and added high-resolution HLA genotyping. About 5 DR-DQ haplotypes were handled as single units for association and clustering, since linkage in the cohort was strong. The number of typed donors differed by locus: about 629-630 for A, B, C, DRB1 and DQB1; 522 for DQA1; around 580 for DPA1; and some 450 for DPB1. To predict cytomegalovirus infection status, the study brought together high-throughput TCR immunosequencing, statistical association of individual TCRs with disease status, and machine learning. All discovery cohort repertoires had been generated on a single sequencing platform. The study profiled the T cell repertoires of fewer than 850 subjects by immunosequencing and related them to cytomegalovirus serostatus. The study was designed to test whether signatures of past pathogen exposure could be identified by cataloging public T cell receptors. Of the roughly 400 genotyped donors, over 70% fell in the genetic ancestry cluster associated with self-reported Caucasian donors. Class I and class II HLA loci were covered by the typing at four-digit resolution. Besides the first cohort of more than 650 subjects, a separate validation cohort made up of 95 to 150 different subjects was used. About 300 gigabases of sequencing data and around 80 million unique TCR sequences made up an early release that covered some 640 HLA-typed donors. Among 300 to 450 genotyped donors of the cohort, an average of roughly 240,000 unique TCR beta nucleotide sequences were sequenced per donor, roughly 20% of them non-productive. Results and caveats for the whole study, not just this receptor: In a later analysis, about 17,000 TCR beta sequences were associated with specific HLA alleles at a false discovery rate of 0.05. Linkage disequilibrium might explain the correlated functional status among segregating V segments, but an unknown experimental factor could not be ruled out. Assigning TCR associations to individual alleles was difficult when HLA alleles, especially DR and DQ, strongly co-occurred. A further reported finding was that TCR beta sequences accurately predicted the HLA-A and HLA-B alleles for most subjects in the first cohort. The authors suggested that the approach could potentially be extended to other disease states and immunological phenotypes. Presence/absence analyses assumed roughly uniform sequencing depth across donors, an assumption that may not hold. Most CMV-associated TCR beta chains appeared to be HLA-restricted in a later analysis, and the HLA associations seemed to be driven largely by CMV exposure. An earlier analysis of around 500 of the donors showed that most TCR beta V segments appeared in productive rearrangements either about 87% or about 30% of the time, which broadly matched IMGT annotations. In a later analysis, the rate of TCR association differed among HLA loci, with DRB1 alleles having the most associated TCRs and HLA-C alleles having the fewest. A cluster of highly shared sequence variants was judged likely to be a technical artifact of the sequencing pipeline. Because counts were too low, fewer than 20 rarely observed V segments, including chromosome 9 orphons, were excluded from the earlier analysis of 587 of the donors. Most TCR sequences were observed very rarely across donors, whereas some public TCRs were present in many individuals. In both the original and validation cohorts, the classifier was reported to diagnose cytomegalovirus status with high specificity and sensitivity. Because the 87-base-pair reads could not distinguish some IMGT-functional V segments, including TRBV6-2 and TRBV6-3, those segments were excluded. HLA typing was unavailable for some donors at each locus, so association tests used only the typed subset. According to a later analysis, parvovirus B19, influenza, CMV and Epstein-Barr virus appeared linked to several top co-occurrence clusters. Compared with equally common non-associated chains, HLA-associated TCR beta chains in a later analysis were more clonally expanded and had lower generation probabilities. In vitro tests confirmed that a few of the cytomegalovirus-associated TCR beta chains recognize cytomegalovirus antigens. A total of fewer than 200 TCR beta chains were listed by the study as associated with cytomegalovirus. V-gene and J-gene trimming of TCR beta chains was associated with a missense DCLRE1C variant in a later genetic analysis, and the association was replicated in an independent cohort. The only immune exposure information available for the cohort was CMV serostatus. In a later genetic analysis, fewer N-insertions in productive TCRs were reported among donors in an Asian-associated ancestry cluster than the roughly 700-donor mean. In this cohort, only TCR beta chains were sequenced, and detectable features were limited by the absence of alpha or paired-chain data.

About this clone: Its antigen is still unknown. Base qualities are missing; no much larger clone stands one base away.

Libraries were constructed by the immunoSEQ multiplex PCR assay. The multiplex PCR relied on a mix of 60 forward primers for TCR Vbeta segments and 13 reverse primers for TCR Jbeta segments. A multiplex PCR assay on genomic DNA amplified the CDR3 region of rearranged TCR beta genes. The Illumina HiSeq System was used to sequence the amplified TCR beta libraries as 87-base-pair reads. Processing in the source paper ran as follows. A later analysis tallied around 82 million unique TCR beta chains across the approximately 670 repertoires, and about 12 million of those chains were shared by two or more donors. A nearest-neighbor algorithm error-corrected the raw reads and collapsed the reads into unique sequences, merging closely related sequences to remove PCR and sequencing errors. Alignment of CDR3 sequences to IMGT reference sequences was used to assign V, D and J gene segments. For a sequence to be retained, at least a six-nucleotide match to both a V gene segment and a J gene segment was required. Rearrangements were called productive when the CDR3 lacked stop codons and stayed in frame with V and J; all others were non-productive. CDR3 was defined by IMGT convention, running from the second conserved V-encoded cysteine to the conserved J-encoded phenylalanine. Sequences without an unambiguous match to a single V gene segment were excluded from the earlier analysis of about 640 of the donors. In an earlier analysis of approximately 500 of the donors, a V segment was called functional when productive rearrangements were above 56.7%, and segregating when the standard deviation between donors exceeded 5%. A statistical classification framework was built for diagnosing cytomegalovirus status from the catalog of TCR beta chain sequences. In a later analysis, V and J genes were assigned by comparing TCR nucleotide sequences against IMGT/GENE-DB human TR gene sequences. In a later analysis, CDR3 sequences and most-parsimonious VDJ recombination scenarios were assigned using the TCRdist pipeline. In a later analysis, each TCR beta chain was defined by its CDR3 amino acid sequence together with its V-gene family, and reads lacking a unique V-gene family were excluded. To address suspected cross-contamination and a sequencing artifact, a later analysis removed under 600 highly shared, low-generation-probability nucleotide sequences. In a later analysis, a clonal expansion index for each public chain was calculated from normalized within-repertoire ranks of inferred template counts. Generation probabilities in a later analysis came from a VDJ recombination model fitted to out-of-frame rearrangements, and those results were checked against IGoR. Hypergeometric tests were used in a later analysis to score TCR-TCR, TCR-HLA and TCR-CMV co-occurrence, with a repertoire-size bias correction applied to the TCR pairs. In a later analysis, false discovery rates were estimated by permuting HLA or CMV assignments 20 times. In a later analysis, co-occurring TCRs were grouped using DBSCAN, with TCRdist sequence similarity added in when clustering inside HLA-allele-positive subsets. Repertoires with fewer than 30,000 or more than 120,000 public chains, plus five repertoires with anomalous nucleotide sharing, were excluded from co-occurrence clustering. The immuneACCESS repertoire file appears here via TCRdb, limited to in-frame rearrangements. These files lack a portion of the clones; in checked studies, under half of the deficit traces to unresolved V genes, and the cause of the others is not known. That table furnishes V, J and clone size, whereas the DNA furnished D and trimming. The sample table lists about 200,000 clones, 65% to 90% of them with a count of one. The top ten constitute 2% to 2.5% of the sample.

The cohort comprised some 700 healthy bone marrow donors. At the time of sampling, all cohort members were nominally healthy, though unrecorded immune exposures were likely present. The donor was CMV seronegative and belonged to the group of 380 or so seronegative cohort members. Each donor provided a peripheral blood sample, and peripheral blood mononuclear cells were used for TCR beta sequencing. The Qiagen DNeasy Blood Extraction Kit was used to extract genomic DNA from the blood cell samples. CDR1 is given as SNHLY and CDR2 as FYNNEI, both from the germline V gene. V is cut back by 3 bases and J by 4 bases, with 5 bases in the junction unmatched. Taken from cysteine to phenylalanine, the CDR3 has 14 residues. This entry keeps only the CDR3 DNA: 42 bases, framed from base 1.

The sequenced material came from PBMCs. This sequence originates from a woman between 45 and 65 years old in good health and CMV-seronegative. This chain joins TRBV2 to TRBJ2-7, with TRBD1 matching 8 junction bases. The nucleotide sequence reads TGTGCCAGCAGTGAGGACAGGGTAGGGTACGAGCAGTACTTC. Its protein is CASSEDRVGYEQYF.